This T cell receptor (beta chain) came from a study of cytomegalovirus exposure and HLA in healthy donors. Overall study findings and caveats: The classifier was said to identify cytomegalovirus status with high specificity and sensitivity.

About this clone: Antigen unknown.

Assay used: immunoSEQ multiplex PCR; TCRdb lists only in-frame clones, some missing. This table has around 150,000 clones, just under 90% appearing once. This CDR3 has 18 amino acids. V lost 3 bases and J lost 6; bases outside the gene matches: 19. CDR1 and CDR2 from the germline V gene are LNHDA and SQIVND (reference sequence). This TCR was sampled from a woman in her late teens or twenties in good health and CMV-seropositive. The sequenced sample was PBMCs. The rearrangement links TRBV19 to TRBJ1-2; 7 nucleotides agree with TRBD1. CDR3 sequence (DNA): TGTGCCAGTAGTATCGCATTATGGAGGCAGGGGGTTTCGGATGGCTACACCTTC. Protein sequence: CASSIALWRQGVSDGYTF. The full variable domain, with the rest looked up from reference TRBV19 and TRBJ1-2, is DGGITQSPKYLFRKEGQNVTLSCEQNLNHDAMYWYRQDPGQGLRLIYYSQIVNDFQKGDIAEGYSVSREKKESFPLTVTSAQKNPTAFYLCASSIALWRQGVSDGYTFGSGTRLTVV.